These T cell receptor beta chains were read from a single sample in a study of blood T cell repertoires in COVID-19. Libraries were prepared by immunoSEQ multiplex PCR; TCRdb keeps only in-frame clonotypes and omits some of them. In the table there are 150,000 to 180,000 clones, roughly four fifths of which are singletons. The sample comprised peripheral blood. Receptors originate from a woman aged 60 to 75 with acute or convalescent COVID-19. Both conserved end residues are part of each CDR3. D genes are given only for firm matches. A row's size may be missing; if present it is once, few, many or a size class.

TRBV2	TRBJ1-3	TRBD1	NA	TGTGCCAGCAGTGACAGGGGGTCGTTCTCTGGAAACACCATATATTTT	CASSDRGSFSGNTIYF
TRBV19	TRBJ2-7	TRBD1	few	TGTGCCAGTAGTACGACAGGGTGGTCCTACGAGCAGTACTTC	CASSTTGWSYEQYF
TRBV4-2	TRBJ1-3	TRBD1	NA	TGTGCCAGCAGCCAAGGAGACAGGGCTGGAAACACCATATATTTT	CASSQGDRAGNTIYF
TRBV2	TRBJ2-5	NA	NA	TGTGCCAGCAGTGAGATCCAGGGAACCCAAGAGACCCAGTACTTC	CASSEIQGTQETQYF
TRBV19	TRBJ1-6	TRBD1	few	TGTGCCAGTAGAGACCCGGGGGACAGGGGCAATTCACCCCTCCACTTT	CASRDPGDRGNSPLHF
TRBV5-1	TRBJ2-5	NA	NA	TGCGCCAGCAGCGGTGCAGGGGCCAAAGAGACCCAGTACTTC	CASSGAGAKETQYF
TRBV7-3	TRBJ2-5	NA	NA	TGTGCCAGCAGCTTACATCCAGGACAAGAGACCCAGTACTTC	CASSLHPGQETQYF
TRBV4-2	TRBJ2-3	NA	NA	TGTGCCAGCAGCCAAGATCTAGGACTCGGGACAGATACGCAGTATTTT	CASSQDLGLGTDTQYF
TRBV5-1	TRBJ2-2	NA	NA	TGCGCCAGCAGCCCAGGCCTGGCCTCTTTTGGGGAGCTGTTTTTT	CASSPGLASFGELFF
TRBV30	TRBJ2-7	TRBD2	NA	TGTGCCTGGAGTGGCTCTAGCGGGGGATGGAGGCAGTACTTC	CAWSGSSGGWRQYF
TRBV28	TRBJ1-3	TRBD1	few	TGTGCCAGCAACCCCGGGACAGATGTAAACACCATATATTTT	CASNPGTDVNTIYF
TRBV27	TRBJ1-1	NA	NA	TGTGCCAGCAGTCAAGACAGGCTGAACACTGAAGCTTTCTTT	CASSQDRLNTEAFF
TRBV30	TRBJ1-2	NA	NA	TGTGCCTGGAGGTCGACAGACAACTATGGCTACACCTTC	CAWRSTDNYGYTF
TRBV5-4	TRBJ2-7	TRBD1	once	TGTGCCAGCAGCTTGGGGACAGGGGGTCCGGGCTACGAGCAGTACTTC	CASSLGTGGPGYEQYF
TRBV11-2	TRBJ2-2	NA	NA	TGTGCCAGCAGCTCTATAAGGGGCACCGGGGAGCTGTTTTTT	CASSSIRGTGELFF
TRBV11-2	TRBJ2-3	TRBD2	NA	TGTGCCAGCAGTTGGACTAGTCTGGGCACAGATACGCAGTATTTT	CASSWTSLGTDTQYF
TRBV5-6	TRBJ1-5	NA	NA	TGTGCCAGCAGCCTCGGCGGGGGGAGAAACCAGCCCCAGCATTTT	CASSLGGGRNQPQHF
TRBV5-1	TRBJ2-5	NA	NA	TGCGCCAGCAGCTTGGCCCGGGAGACCCAGTACTTC	CASSLARETQYF
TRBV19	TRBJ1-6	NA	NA	TGTGCCAGTCATAGCCATAATTCACCCCTCCACTTT	CASHSHNSPLHF
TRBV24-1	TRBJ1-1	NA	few	TGTGCCACCAGTGATCATCCTTCGCGGGGCTTGAACACTGAAGCTTTCTTT	CATSDHPSRGLNTEAFF
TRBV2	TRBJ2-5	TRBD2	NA	TGTGCCAGCAAGGGGACTAGGGGGTCGGAGACCCAGTACTTC	CASKGTRGSETQYF
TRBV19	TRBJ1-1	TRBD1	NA	TGTGCCAGTAGTGCCGAGGGGGCAGGGACTGAAGCTTTCTTT	CASSAEGAGTEAFF
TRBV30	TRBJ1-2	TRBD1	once	TGTGCCTGGGCCTGGACAGGGGTCGCCTATGGCTACACCTTC	CAWAWTGVAYGYTF
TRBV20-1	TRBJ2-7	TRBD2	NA	TGCAGTGCGGGGACTAGCGACGAGCAGTACTTC	CSAGTSDEQYF
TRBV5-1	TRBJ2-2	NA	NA	TGCGCCAGCAGCTTGAGAGTGGCAGGGGACACCGGGGAGCTGTTTTTT	CASSLRVAGDTGELFF
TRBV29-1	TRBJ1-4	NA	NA	TGCAGCGTTGTTGGAGGGACTAATGAAAAACTGTTTTTT	CSVVGGTNEKLFF
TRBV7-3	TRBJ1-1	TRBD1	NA	TGTGCCAGCAGCTCCGACCCTAGGACAGGGGCTGAAGCTTTCTTT	CASSSDPRTGAEAFF
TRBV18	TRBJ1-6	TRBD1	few	TGTGCCAGCTCTCTCACTAACCGGGACAGGGGTAGGGATTCACCCCTCCACTTT	CASSLTNRDRGRDSPLHF
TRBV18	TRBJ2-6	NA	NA	TGTGCCAGCTCACCGAAGGGGTGGACTGGGGCCAACGTCCTGACTTTC	CASSPKGWTGANVLTF
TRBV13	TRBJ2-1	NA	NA	TGTGCCAGCAGCTTAGGCAGTGAGCAGTTCTTC	CASSLGSEQFF
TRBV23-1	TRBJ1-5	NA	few	TGCGCCTTCTTCCGGGCGGGGCATCGGGGCAATCAGCCCCAGCATTTT	CAFFRAGHRGNQPQHF
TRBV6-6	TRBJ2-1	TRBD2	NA	TGTGCCAGCAGTCCACGGACTAGCGGCCTCTCCTACAATGAGCAGTTCTTC	CASSPRTSGLSYNEQFF
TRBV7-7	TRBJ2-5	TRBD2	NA	TGTGCTAGCAGCGCCAAAGGGCGGGGGCAAGAGACCCAGTACTTC	CASSAKGRGQETQYF
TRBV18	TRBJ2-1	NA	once	TGTGCCAGCTCACCACCGGAGGGGGCATCAGTCAATGAGCAGTTCTTC	CASSPPEGASVNEQFF
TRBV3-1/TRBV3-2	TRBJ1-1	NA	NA	TGTGCCAGCAGCCAAAGCGGGACACCGAACACTGAAGCTTTCTTT	CASSQSGTPNTEAFF
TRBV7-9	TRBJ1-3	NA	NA	TGTGCCAGCAGCTTTCGGGAGGGAACTGGAAACACCATATATTTT	CASSFREGTGNTIYF
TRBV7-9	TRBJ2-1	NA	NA	TGTGCCAGCAGCTCCAGGAGGGTAACCTACAATGAGCAGTTCTTC	CASSSRRVTYNEQFF
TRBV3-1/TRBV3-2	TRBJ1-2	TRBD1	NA	TGTGCCAGCAGCCAAGAAGGCAGGGGGCGCCGGGGGCATAACTATGGCTACACCTTC	CASSQEGRGRRGHNYGYTF
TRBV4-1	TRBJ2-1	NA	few	TGCGCCAGCAGCCAAGGGCAGGGGACCCAAAACAATGAGCAGTTCTTC	CASSQGQGTQNNEQFF
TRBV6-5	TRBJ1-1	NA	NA	TGTGCCAGCAGTTACTCCCGGGGCAGGGGCACTGAAGCTTTCTTT	CASSYSRGRGTEAFF
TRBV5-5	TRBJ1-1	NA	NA	TGTGCCAGCATCGAGACAGTGAACACTGAAGCTTTCTTT	CASIETVNTEAFF
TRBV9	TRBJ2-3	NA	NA	TGTGCCAGCAGCGTCCCCCGACGTGGAGGAGAAGATACGCAGTATTTT	CASSVPRRGGEDTQYF
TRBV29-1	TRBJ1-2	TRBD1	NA	TGCAGCGCCCGGGACAGGGGCGCGTCGTGGGACTATGGCTACACCTTC	CSARDRGASWDYGYTF
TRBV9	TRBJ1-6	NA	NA	TGTGCCAGCAGCGCCGGGGGTATCAATTCACCCCTCCACTTT	CASSAGGINSPLHF
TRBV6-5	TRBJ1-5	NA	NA	TGTGCCAGCAGTTCCCCAAGGGGGTACGGAGATCAGCCCCAGCATTTT	CASSSPRGYGDQPQHF
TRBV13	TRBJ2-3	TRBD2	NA	TGTGCCAGCAGCCTATGGGGCGGGGGGACTAGCACAGATACGCAGTATTTT	CASSLWGGGTSTDTQYF
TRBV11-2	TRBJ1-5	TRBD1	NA	TGTGCCAGCAGCCCTCGGACAGGGAGGGCTCTGCAGCCCCAGCATTTT	CASSPRTGRALQPQHF
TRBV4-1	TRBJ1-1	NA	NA	TGCGCCAGCAGCCAAGCTGACAGAGAGAACACTGAAGCTTTCTTT	CASSQADRENTEAFF